This TCR beta chain was found in a study of T cell repertoires in cytomegalovirus infection. Findings of the study overall: HLA-C-restricted TCR beta clonotypes specific for CMV led the ex vivo response.

MiXCR, applied by TCRdb to the reads, yields one record per CDR3 protein. The table records around 70,000 distinct CDR3 sequences, under 4.5% of them present only once. The table lists this clonotype with many counts. Its antigen is undetermined. The sequence was collected from a human donor in good health (CMV status not recorded). Some clones in this sample may be carry-over from other donors' samples. Material: PBMCs.

The CDR3 reads CASRTPGGGGYTF. DNA of the CDR3: TGTGCCAGCAGAACCCCTGGAGGGGGAGGCTACACCTTC. This chain links TRBV6-5 with TRBJ1-2; D possibly corresponds to TRBD1 (6 bases). The germline V gene has CDR1 MNHEY and CDR2 SVGAGI. CDR3 size: 13 residues. V was clipped by 6 bases and J by 8 bases, with 16 bases between them.